This record concerns one T cell receptor (beta chain) sequence. Data came from immunoSEQ multiplex PCR; TCRdb stores just in-frame clones and leaves some out. The sample contains about 130,000 clones, 75% to 90% of which appear only once. V was pared by 0 bases and J by 1 base, with 9 bases between. Per germline, CDR1 GTSNPN and CDR2 SVGIG (reference sequence). CDR3 length equals 15 residues. The entry originates in a study of blood T cell repertoires in COVID-19. Study details: Samples representing acute and convalescent COVID-19 were sourced from the United States, Italy and Spain.

The clonotype comes from a human donor in a cohort sampled during active COVID-19. The V gene is TRBV30, the J gene TRBJ2-2; D not resolved. Sequencing used peripheral blood. In nucleotides, the CDR3 is TGTGCCTGGAGTGTAAATGGGCGGAACACCGGGGAGCTGTTTTTT. This sequence encodes CAWSVNGRNTGELFF. Variable domain in full (rest from reference TRBV30 and TRBJ2-2): SQTIHQWPATLVQPVGSPLSLECTVEGTSNPNLYWYRQAAGRGLQLLFYSVGIGQISSEVPQNLSASRPQDRQFILSSKKLLLSDSGFYLCAWSVNGRNTGELFFGEGSRLTVL.